This TCR beta chain stems from a study of blood T cell repertoires in COVID-19. Study context: There were acute and convalescent COVID-19 samples, and they came from the United States, Italy and Spain. Sources were T cells, B-cell-depleted T cells, or PBMCs; the material itself was cDNA or gDNA.

In the authors' workflow: Cell counts per sample came from amplifying reference gene primers. Method: immunoSEQ multiplex PCR; TCRdb's copy keeps in-frame clones and lacks some. The D gene and trimming were derived from the DNA, and the V and J assignments and clone size from that table. The sample records roughly 410,000 clones, around 92% being singletons. The trim removed 7 bases at V and 11 bases at J, leaving 3 bases unmatched. Germline V gene lookup returns CDR1 DFQATT and CDR2 SNEGSKA (reference sequence). The CDR3 has 9 residues. Sequencing used peripheral blood. The rearrangement uses TRBV20-1 and TRBJ1-1; 8 nucleotides match TRBD1. The clonotype originates from a man aged 35-49 years with acute or convalescent COVID-19. The CDR3, as DNA: TGCAGTGTCACAGGGGGGGCTTTCTTT. The encoded protein is CSVTGGAFF.